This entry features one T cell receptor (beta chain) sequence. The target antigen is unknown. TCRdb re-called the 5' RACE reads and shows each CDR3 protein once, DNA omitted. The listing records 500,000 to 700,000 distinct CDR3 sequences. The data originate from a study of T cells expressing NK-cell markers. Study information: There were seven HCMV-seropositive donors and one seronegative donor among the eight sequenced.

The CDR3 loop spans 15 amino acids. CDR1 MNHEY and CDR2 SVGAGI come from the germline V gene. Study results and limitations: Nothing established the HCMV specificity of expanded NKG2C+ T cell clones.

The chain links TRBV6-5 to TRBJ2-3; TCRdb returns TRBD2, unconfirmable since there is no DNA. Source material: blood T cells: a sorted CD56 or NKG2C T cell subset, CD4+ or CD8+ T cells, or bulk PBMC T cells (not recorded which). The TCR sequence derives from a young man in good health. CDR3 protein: CASSFQREGSNTQYF.